Listed below are T cell receptor beta chains from one sample, sequenced in a study of blood T cell repertoires in COVID-19. Produced via immunoSEQ multiplex PCR; TCRdb's table is partial and in-frame only. The sample lists 430,000 or so clones, roughly 90% seen once, with 1.5% to 2% in the top ten. Sequencing was carried out using PBMCs or T cells enriched from blood (not recorded which). These receptors originate from a woman in her 40s who had recovered from COVID-19. Both conserved end residues are part of each CDR3. D genes are given only for firm matches. Only some rows state a clone size, as once, few, many or a class for expanded clones.

J gene: TRBJ2-1
V gene: TRBV11-2
D gene: NA
clone size: NA
CDR3 protein: CASSLTRLSPRLNEQFF
CDR3 DNA: TGTGCCAGCAGCCTTACGAGGCTTAGCCCTAGGTTGAATGAGCAGTTCTTC

J gene: TRBJ1-3
V gene: TRBV5-8
D gene: NA
clone size: NA
CDR3 protein: CASSFTSGNTIYF
CDR3 DNA: TGTGCCAGCAGCTTTACTTCTGGAAACACCATATATTTT

J gene: TRBJ1-3
V gene: TRBV6-1
D gene: NA
clone size: NA
CDR3 protein: CASSEALTASGNTIYF
CDR3 DNA: TGTGCCAGCAGTGAAGCGCTTACAGCCTCTGGAAACACCATATATTTT

J gene: TRBJ2-5
V gene: TRBV27
D gene: NA
clone size: NA
CDR3 protein: CASSLSTGLGETQYF
CDR3 DNA: TGTGCCAGCAGTTTATCAACAGGGTTGGGAGAGACCCAGTACTTC

J gene: TRBJ1-1
V gene: TRBV27
D gene: TRBD1
clone size: NA
CDR3 protein: CASSPQEGARTEAFF
CDR3 DNA: TGTGCCAGCAGTCCTCAGGAGGGGGCGCGAACTGAAGCTTTCTTT

J gene: TRBJ1-5
V gene: TRBV6-5
D gene: NA
clone size: NA
CDR3 protein: CASSSSGHSNQPQHF
CDR3 DNA: TGTGCCAGCAGTTCCAGTGGACATAGCAATCAGCCCCAGCATTTT

J gene: TRBJ2-1
V gene: TRBV7-2
D gene: TRBD2
clone size: NA
CDR3 protein: CASRSGTSGYNEQFF
CDR3 DNA: TGTGCCAGCAGGTCCGGGACTAGCGGATACAATGAGCAGTTCTTC

J gene: TRBJ1-1
V gene: TRBV29-1
D gene: NA
clone size: few
CDR3 protein: CSVERQLSMNTEAFF
CDR3 DNA: TGCAGCGTTGAAAGACAGCTAAGTATGAACACTGAAGCTTTCTTT

J gene: TRBJ1-6
V gene: TRBV12-3/TRBV12-4
D gene: NA
clone size: NA
CDR3 protein: CASSLAPRQVLHF
CDR3 DNA: TGTGCCAGCAGTTTAGCGCCCAGACAGGTTCTCCACTTT

J gene: TRBJ2-1
V gene: TRBV11-2
D gene: NA
clone size: NA
CDR3 protein: CASSSLGGNEQFF
CDR3 DNA: TGTGCCAGCAGCTCCCTCGGGGGTAATGAGCAGTTCTTC

J gene: TRBJ1-5
V gene: TRBV5-5
D gene: TRBD1
clone size: NA
CDR3 protein: CASSFGDRFQPQHF
CDR3 DNA: TGTGCCAGCAGCTTCGGGGACAGATTCCAGCCCCAGCATTTT

J gene: TRBJ1-3
V gene: TRBV4-3
D gene: NA
clone size: NA
CDR3 protein: CASSQNHNRATGNTIYF
CDR3 DNA: TGCGCCAGCAGCCAGAACCACAACAGGGCCACTGGAAACACCATATATTTT

J gene: TRBJ2-1
V gene: TRBV27
D gene: TRBD2
clone size: NA
CDR3 protein: CASSFGPGLGLNEQFF
CDR3 DNA: TGTGCCAGCAGTTTCGGTCCGGGACTAGGTCTGAATGAGCAGTTCTTC

J gene: TRBJ2-7
V gene: TRBV13
D gene: NA
clone size: many
CDR3 protein: CASSLVHSGYEQYF
CDR3 DNA: TGTGCCAGCAGCTTAGTCCACTCCGGCTACGAGCAGTACTTC

J gene: TRBJ2-7
V gene: TRBV6-5
D gene: NA
clone size: NA
CDR3 protein: CASIQGGPRAREQYF
CDR3 DNA: TGTGCCAGCATTCAAGGGGGACCCAGGGCCCGCGAGCAGTACTTC

J gene: TRBJ2-7
V gene: TRBV27
D gene: TRBD2
clone size: NA
CDR3 protein: CASSLEAGGAYEQYF
CDR3 DNA: TGTGCCAGCAGTTTAGAGGCGGGGGGGGCCTACGAGCAGTACTTC

J gene: TRBJ2-7
V gene: TRBV12-3/TRBV12-4
D gene: NA
clone size: NA
CDR3 protein: CASSLARPYEQYF
CDR3 DNA: TGTGCCAGCAGTTTAGCCAGGCCCTACGAGCAGTACTTC

J gene: TRBJ2-7
V gene: TRBV7-2
D gene: TRBD2
clone size: NA
CDR3 protein: CASSFRGLAAHEQYF
CDR3 DNA: TGTGCCAGCAGCTTCCGGGGACTAGCAGCCCACGAGCAGTACTTC

J gene: TRBJ2-3
V gene: TRBV5-1
D gene: TRBD2
clone size: NA
CDR3 protein: CASSPAGGRNTDTQYF
CDR3 DNA: TGCGCCAGCAGCCCGGCGGGGGGGCGAAACACAGATACGCAGTATTTT

J gene: TRBJ1-4
V gene: TRBV18
D gene: NA
clone size: NA
CDR3 protein: CASSRQESNEKLFF
CDR3 DNA: TGTGCCAGCTCACGTCAGGAATCTAATGAAAAACTGTTTTTT

J gene: TRBJ2-5
V gene: TRBV27
D gene: NA
clone size: NA
CDR3 protein: CASTSSGQGVAETQYF
CDR3 DNA: TGTGCCAGCACCTCAAGCGGGCAGGGGGTGGCAGAGACCCAGTACTTC

J gene: TRBJ2-1
V gene: TRBV18
D gene: TRBD2
clone size: NA
CDR3 protein: CASAPGGPSEQFF
CDR3 DNA: TGTGCCAGCGCCCCGGGAGGGCCGAGTGAGCAGTTCTTC

J gene: TRBJ1-1
V gene: TRBV7-9
D gene: TRBD1
clone size: few
CDR3 protein: CASSLGGTGPTRQNTEAFF
CDR3 DNA: TGTGCCAGCAGCTTAGGGGGGACAGGGCCCACTCGCCAAAACACTGAAGCTTTCTTT

J gene: TRBJ2-3
V gene: TRBV24-1
D gene: TRBD1
clone size: NA
CDR3 protein: CATSPGTGHTDTQYF
CDR3 DNA: TGTGCCACCAGCCCCGGGACAGGGCACACAGATACGCAGTATTTT

J gene: TRBJ1-1
V gene: TRBV5-1
D gene: NA
clone size: NA
CDR3 protein: CASSFAGDMTEAFF
CDR3 DNA: TGCGCCAGCAGCTTCGCAGGGGACATGACTGAAGCTTTCTTT

J gene: TRBJ1-5
V gene: TRBV7-9
D gene: TRBD1
clone size: NA
CDR3 protein: CASSPGTGDQPQHF
CDR3 DNA: TGTGCCAGCAGCCCAGGGACAGGGGATCAGCCCCAGCATTTT

J gene: TRBJ2-1
V gene: TRBV10-1
D gene: TRBD2
clone size: NA
CDR3 protein: CASSGTRRDGSYNEQFF
CDR3 DNA: TGCGCCAGCAGTGGGACTAGGCGGGACGGGTCCTACAATGAGCAGTTCTTC

J gene: TRBJ1-1
V gene: TRBV6-2/TRBV6-3
D gene: TRBD1
clone size: NA
CDR3 protein: CASSPTPLLKRGPGTEAFF
CDR3 DNA: TGTGCCAGCAGCCCTACCCCCCTTCTGAAGAGGGGGCCGGGAACTGAAGCTTTCTTT

J gene: TRBJ2-3
V gene: TRBV5-1
D gene: TRBD2
clone size: NA
CDR3 protein: CASSPRLAGETDTQYF
CDR3 DNA: TGCGCCAGCAGCCCACGACTAGCGGGAGAGACAGATACGCAGTATTTT

J gene: TRBJ2-1
V gene: TRBV7-8
D gene: NA
clone size: NA
CDR3 protein: CASSSIYLGLTNEQFF
CDR3 DNA: TGTGCCAGCAGCTCCATCTATCTTGGACTAACCAATGAGCAGTTCTTC

J gene: TRBJ2-2
V gene: TRBV5-1
D gene: NA
clone size: few
CDR3 protein: CASGAGGELFF
CDR3 DNA: TGCGCCAGCGGGGCTGGCGGGGAGCTGTTTTTT

J gene: TRBJ2-1
V gene: TRBV24-1
D gene: TRBD1
clone size: once
CDR3 protein: CATSDSGTGPNEQFF
CDR3 DNA: TGTGCCACCAGTGATTCGGGGACAGGCCCTAATGAGCAGTTCTTC

J gene: TRBJ2-4
V gene: TRBV13
D gene: NA
clone size: NA
CDR3 protein: CASSLRTVLAKNIQYF
CDR3 DNA: TGTGCCAGCAGCTTACGAACGGTGCTAGCCAAAAACATTCAGTACTTC

J gene: TRBJ2-7
V gene: TRBV4-3
D gene: TRBD2
clone size: NA
CDR3 protein: CASSQGEGEQYF
CDR3 DNA: TGCGCCAGCAGCCAAGGGGAGGGGGAGCAGTACTTC

J gene: TRBJ2-1
V gene: TRBV6-2/TRBV6-3
D gene: TRBD2
clone size: once
CDR3 protein: CASSYRIGLGTSGINEQFF
CDR3 DNA: TGTGCCAGCAGTTACCGTATTGGACTCGGGACTAGCGGGATCAATGAGCAGTTCTTC

J gene: TRBJ2-5
V gene: TRBV6-5
D gene: TRBD1
clone size: once
CDR3 protein: CASSSWTGPRSETQYF
CDR3 DNA: TGTGCCAGCAGTTCTTGGACAGGTCCCCGGAGTGAGACCCAGTACTTC

J gene: TRBJ2-7
V gene: TRBV4-3
D gene: TRBD2
clone size: NA
CDR3 protein: CASSQDLIYGGYEQYF
CDR3 DNA: TGCGCCAGCAGCCAAGATCTAATCTACGGGGGGTACGAGCAGTACTTC

J gene: TRBJ2-2
V gene: TRBV5-1
D gene: TRBD2
clone size: NA
CDR3 protein: CASSLSGTSGRRYTGELFF
CDR3 DNA: TGCGCCAGCAGCTTGTCCGGGACTAGCGGGAGAAGGTACACCGGGGAGCTGTTTTTT

J gene: TRBJ2-1
V gene: TRBV29-1
D gene: NA
clone size: NA
CDR3 protein: CSGTARRNEQFF
CDR3 DNA: TGCAGCGGGACAGCTCGGAGGAATGAGCAGTTCTTC

J gene: TRBJ2-1
V gene: TRBV7-2
D gene: TRBD2
clone size: NA
CDR3 protein: CASSPVSGRAGDEQFF
CDR3 DNA: TGTGCCAGCAGCCCCGTCAGCGGGAGGGCCGGGGATGAGCAGTTCTTC

J gene: TRBJ1-2
V gene: TRBV4-1
D gene: TRBD1
clone size: NA
CDR3 protein: CASSHQRGTGNGYTF
CDR3 DNA: TGCGCCAGCAGCCACCAACGCGGGACAGGGAATGGCTACACCTTC

J gene: TRBJ1-1
V gene: TRBV7-9
D gene: NA
clone size: NA
CDR3 protein: CASSYPQAVDTEAFF
CDR3 DNA: TGTGCCAGCAGCTACCCCCAGGCAGTCGACACTGAAGCTTTCTTT

J gene: TRBJ2-5
V gene: TRBV3-1/TRBV3-2
D gene: NA
clone size: NA
CDR3 protein: CASSPPTGIKETQYF
CDR3 DNA: TGTGCCAGCAGCCCCCCGACAGGAATCAAAGAGACCCAGTACTTC

J gene: TRBJ1-4
V gene: TRBV5-1
D gene: TRBD1
clone size: NA
CDR3 protein: CASSPGDRDYEKLFF
CDR3 DNA: TGCGCCAGCAGCCCGGGGGACAGGGACTATGAAAAACTGTTTTTT

J gene: TRBJ1-1
V gene: TRBV5-6
D gene: NA
clone size: few
CDR3 protein: CASSLGVGQLNTEAFF
CDR3 DNA: TGTGCCAGCAGCTTGGGGGTAGGACAGCTTAACACTGAAGCTTTCTTT

J gene: TRBJ1-5
V gene: TRBV11-2
D gene: NA
clone size: NA
CDR3 protein: CASSWAVNQPQHF
CDR3 DNA: TGTGCCAGCAGCTGGGCCGTTAATCAGCCCCAGCATTTT

J gene: TRBJ1-2
V gene: TRBV10-3
D gene: TRBD1
clone size: NA
CDR3 protein: CAITGDRQDGYTF
CDR3 DNA: TGTGCCATCACCGGGGACAGGCAGGATGGCTACACCTTC

J gene: TRBJ2-1
V gene: TRBV5-1
D gene: TRBD2
clone size: NA
CDR3 protein: CASSSGLAGGSEQFF
CDR3 DNA: TGCGCCAGCAGCTCCGGACTAGCGGGAGGTAGTGAGCAGTTCTTC